This T cell receptor (beta chain) is from a study of control samples from healthy donors and cancer patients (dated by TCRdb to 2018 to 2020). The CDR3 contains 16 residues, cysteine and phenylalanine counted. The entry retains the CDR3 DNA only, 48 bases that are in frame from base 1. Trimming removed 6 bases from V and 0 bases from J; the gene matches leave 9 bases unexplained. CDR1 SGHVS and CDR2 FQNEAQ are derived from the germline V gene. The library came from the immunoSEQ multiplex PCR assay. The clones in this table, taken by TCRdb from immuneACCESS, are in-frame only. Not every clone is retained; where verified, under half of the shortfall comes from an unresolved V gene, and the cause of the rest is unknown. Within this sample are about 140,000 clones, with more than 80% of them counted one time only. Jointly, the top ten make up approximately 7% of the sample. This clone was found once. Its cognate antigen has yet to be identified. No base quality information exists; no much larger clone differs at one position.

The receptor comes from a man aged 18 to 35 in good health. The chain employs TRBV7-8 and TRBJ1-1; 8 bases in between match TRBD1. The sequencing input was blood. The CDR3 protein is CASRENGQGVNTEAFF. The DNA sequence is TGTGCCAGCAGGGAAAATGGACAGGGAGTGAACACTGAAGCTTTCTTT.